Given below is one TCR beta chain in context. The sample has other DNA sequences that encode this CDR3 too. The V segment lost 5 bases and the J segment 7 bases; nucleotides outside the gene matches: 8. Germline V gene data show CDR1 as SGHRS and CDR2 as YFSETQ. The CDR3 covers 14 residues. Only in-frame clones appear in the TCRdb table, and some are missing; sequencing was by immunoSEQ multiplex PCR. In the table there are roughly 640,000 clones, around two thirds of which are singletons. These data are taken from a study of shared clonotypes between healthy human individuals. The chain has TRBV5-1 and TRBJ1-4; 7 bases align to TRBD1. This sequence was found in a woman aged 25 to 45 in good health. The sequencing sample was made of memory CD4+ T cells sorted from blood. Subset here: CD45RA-negative fraction. This chain's CDR3 is CASSSGTAREKLFF. The DNA for the CDR3 is TGCGCCAGCAGTTCCGGGACAGCGCGTGAAAAACTGTTTTTT.